Each of the 29 T cell receptor beta chains below was sequenced from the same sample in a study of OX40 agonist ivuxolimab in advanced cancers. Using immunoSEQ multiplex PCR, the repertoire was profiled, and TCRdb retains in-frame clones only, with some absent. The sample yields approximately 30,000 clones, around 88% seen once. Sequencing was performed on CD4+ or CD8+ T cells sorted from blood, taken in a trial of the OX40 agonist ivuxolimab. The receptors derive from an adult with an advanced solid tumor such as melanoma, head and neck, liver or kidney cancer.

The chain uses TRBV7-6 and TRBJ2-2; no reliable D call. V lost 0 bases to trimming and J lost 0 bases, with 5 bases between them. Germline V gene data show CDR1 as SGHVS and CDR2 as FNYEAQ. The CDR3 contains 15 residues. The CDR3: CASSLADANTGELFF. CDR3 sequence (DNA): TGTGCCAGCAGCTTAGCGGACGCGAACACCGGGGAGCTGTTTTTT.

This clone has just one count. The V and J genes are TRBV19 and TRBJ2-1; 11 bases align to TRBD1. Germline CDR1 LNHDA, CDR2 SQIVND (reference sequence). V gave up 5 bases and J gave up 4 bases; unmatched junction bases: 4. This CDR3 has 15 amino acids. DNA for the CDR3: TGTGCCAGTAGTGCCGGGACAGGGGGATACAATGAGCAGTTCTTC. This sequence encodes CASSAGTGGYNEQFF.

The rearrangement links TRBV27 to TRBJ2-2; 13 bases match TRBD2. Germline-derived CDR1 and CDR2 are MNHEY and SMNVEV (reference sequence). V lost 5 bases and J lost 3; bases outside the gene matches: 3. The CDR3 runs to 16 residues. CDR3 sequence: CASSPGLAGYTGELFF. For the CDR3, the DNA is TGTGCCAGCAGTCCGGGACTAGCGGGATACACCGGGGAGCTGTTTTTT.

This chain uses TRBV5-6 with TRBJ2-1; no clear D. V shed 2 bases and J shed 6 bases, with 12 bases lying between them. CDR3 length: 14 residues. Germline V gene lookup returns CDR1 SGHDT and CDR2 YYEEEE. The CDR3 sequence: CASSFITQSNEQFF. The CDR3 DNA reads as TGTGCCAGCAGCTTCATTACACAGAGCAATGAGCAGTTCTTC. The complete variable domain, with remaining parts taken from reference TRBV5-6 and TRBJ2-1, reads DAGVTQSPTHLIKTRGQQVTLRCSPKSGHDTVSWYQQALGQGPQFIFQYYEEEERQRGNFPDRFSGHQFPNYSSELNVNALLLGDSALYLCASSFITQSNEQFFGPGTRLTVL.

The chain couples TRBV5-6 to TRBJ2-7; 7 bases agree with TRBD2. Trimming removed 0 bases from V and 3 bases from J; junction bases left unmatched: 6. The V gene's germline CDR1 is SGHDT and CDR2 YYEEEE. The CDR3 length is 15 residues. CDR3 nucleotides: TGTGCCAGCAGCTTGGCGGCTAGCGGAATCTACGAGCAGTACTTC. It encodes CASSLAASGIYEQYF. Supplemented by reference TRBV5-6 and TRBJ2-7, the full variable domain reads DAGVTQSPTHLIKTRGQQVTLRCSPKSGHDTVSWYQQALGQGPQFIFQYYEEEERQRGNFPDRFSGHQFPNYSSELNVNALLLGDSALYLCASSLAASGIYEQYFGPGTRLTVT.

The chain has TRBV5-1 and TRBJ2-6; D uncertain. The CDR3 extends over 19 amino acids. Germline V gene lookup returns CDR1 SGHRS and CDR2 YFSETQ. Trimming pared 5 bases from V and 0 bases from J, leaving 21 bases between. CDR3 DNA: TGCGCCAGCAGGTATTCAATATCCTACAGAGACTCTGGGGCCAACGTCCTGACTTTC. This encodes CASRYSISYRDSGANVLTF.

The chain recombines TRBV27 with TRBJ2-7; tentative D call: TRBD2 (6 bases). Germline values: CDR1 MNHEY, CDR2 SMNVEV (reference sequence). V shed 3 bases and J shed 7 bases, with 13 bases lying between them. The CDR3 covers 13 residues. The CDR3 nucleotides are TGTGCCAGCAGTTTGACTGTGGCGGGGGAGCAGTACTTC. As protein: CASSLTVAGEQYF.

This clone was detected only a few times. DNA for the CDR3: TGTGCCACCAGCATCGTGACAGGGATTGCGGACACAGATACGCAGTATTTT. Its translation is CATSIVTGIADTDTQYF. The chain is built from TRBV15 and TRBJ2-3; 7 bases are shared with TRBD1. The CDR3 length is 17 residues. Trimming removed 4 bases from V and 2 bases from J; junction bases left unmatched: 12. Germline CDR1 is LNHNV and CDR2 is YYDKDF (reference sequence).

Within the sample, this clone is medium-sized. The chain uses TRBV6-6 and TRBJ2-7; perhaps TRBD1 as D (5 bases). The CDR3 is 11 amino acids. Germline CDR1 is MNHNY and CDR2 is SVGAGI (reference sequence). The V end was cut by 10 bases, the J end by 0 bases, with 7 bases between. DNA for the CDR3: TGTGCCACAGACAGCTCCTACGAGCAGTACTTC. Amino acids: CATDSSYEQYF.

This clone turned up a few times. The chain employs TRBV27 and TRBJ2-3; 7 nucleotides agree with TRBD2. The germline CDR1 and CDR2 sequences are MNHEY and SMNVEV (reference sequence). This CDR3 is built from 16 residues. The J segment lost 3 bases and the V segment lost 5 bases, leaving 11 bases of the junction unmatched. The CDR3 spells CASSPRVAGPTDTQYF. In DNA form, the CDR3 reads TGTGCCAGCAGTCCCCGGGTAGCGGGTCCTACAGATACGCAGTATTTT.

This chain uses TRBV9 with TRBJ2-5, with D perhaps matching TRBD1 (7 bases). The germline V gene encodes CDR1 SGDLS and CDR2 YYNGEE. This CDR3 is built from 14 residues. Trimming took 4 bases from V and 1 from J, leaving 11 bases between them. The CDR3: CASSSQGGQETQYF. CDR3 DNA sequence: TGTGCCAGCAGCTCTCAGGGGGGCCAAGAGACCCAGTACTTC.

The chain combines TRBV28 with TRBJ2-7; D might be TRBD1 or TRBD2, each matching 6 bases. This CDR3 spans 15 amino acids. Germline loops: CDR1 MDHEN, CDR2 SYDVKM. Trimming cost V 1 base and J 3 bases, with 13 bases left between them. In DNA form, the CDR3 reads TGTGCCAGCAGTTTATTGGGGGGCGGATTCTACGAGCAGTACTTC. Amino acids: CASSLLGGGFYEQYF. The full variable domain, rest sourced from reference TRBV28 and TRBJ2-7, is DVKVTQSSRYLVKRTGEKVFLECVQDMDHENMFWYRQDPGLGLRLIYFSYDVKMKEKGDIPEGYSVSREKKERFSLILESASTNQTSMYLCASSLLGGGFYEQYFGPGTRLTVT.

This sequence joins TRBV7-9 and TRBJ1-1; no definite D call. CDR3 length: 16 residues. V dropped 5 bases and J dropped 4 bases, with 20 bases sitting between them. Germline CDR1 SEHNR, CDR2 FQNEAQ (reference sequence). The CDR3 loop is CASSPQASNVITEAFF. CDR3 nucleotide sequence: TGTGCCAGCAGCCCCCAAGCATCGAACGTCATCACTGAAGCTTTCTTT.

This chain uses TRBV6-5 with TRBJ2-7, with D possibly matching TRBD2 (6 bases). Germline CDR1 reads MNHEY; CDR2 reads SVGAGI. V dropped 3 bases and J dropped 6 bases, with 18 bases sitting between them. CDR3 length: 15 amino acids. CDR3 protein: CASSYRSYGSGEQYF. The DNA of the CDR3 is TGTGCCAGCAGTTATCGGTCTTACGGGAGTGGCGAGCAGTACTTC.

The gene calls are TRBV14 and TRBJ2-7; D gene ambiguous. The CDR3 totals 15 residues. The germline V gene has CDR1 SGHDN and CDR2 FVKESK. V was cut by 1 base and J by 0 bases, with 10 bases left in between. The CDR3 region is CASSQGPVSSYEQYF. DNA of the CDR3: TGTGCCAGCAGCCAAGGACCGGTGAGCTCCTACGAGCAGTACTTC.

The rearrangement joins TRBV27 to TRBJ2-1, with D perhaps matching TRBD2 (5 bases). This CDR3 contains 14 residues. The V gene lost 0 bases and the J gene lost 4 bases, with 7 bases spanning the gap. Germline V gene sequence: CDR1 MNHEY, CDR2 SMNVEV (reference sequence). The CDR3 loop reads CASSLSAVYNEQFF. Written as DNA, the CDR3 is TGTGCCAGCAGTTTATCAGCGGTTTACAATGAGCAGTTCTTC.

The chain uses TRBV12-5 and TRBJ2-1; D unresolved. Trimming removed 5 bases from V and 9 bases from J, with 11 bases in between. From germline, CDR1 is LGHNT and CDR2 FRNRAP. The length of the CDR3 is 12 residues. CDR3 in amino acids: CASGPSLLEQFF. Here the CDR3 DNA reads TGTGCTAGTGGTCCTTCTCTCCTTGAGCAGTTCTTC.

This chain links TRBV6-8 with TRBJ2-2; the D gene is possibly TRBD1 (5 bases). In germline, CDR1 is MNHGY, CDR2 SAAAGT. The CDR3 totals 18 residues. Trimming cost V 7 bases and J 0 bases, with 21 bases left between them. The CDR3 loop is CASTVPTTSGTNTGELFF. CDR3 DNA: TGTGCCAGCACCGTACCCACCACGTCAGGGACGAACACCGGGGAGCTGTTTTTT.

The table lists this clone with a count of one. The CDR3 nucleotides are TGTGCCTGGGATCCGGATCAGGGGGTCAACGAGCAGTACTTC. It yields the protein CAWDPDQGVNEQYF. The chain links TRBV30 to TRBJ2-7; 7 nucleotides align to TRBD1. Germline CDR1 reads GTSNPN; CDR2 reads SVGIG (reference sequence). The CDR3 is 14 residues long. V lost 5 bases to trimming and J lost 5 bases; unmatched junction nucleotides: 12.

This rearrangement joins TRBV19 to TRBJ1-5; D is unresolved. CDR3 length equals 15 residues. V was trimmed by 5 bases and J by 3 bases, leaving 14 bases between them. Germline V lookup: CDR1 LNHDA, CDR2 SQIVND (reference sequence). The CDR3 reads CASSLRFGDNQPQHF. Written as DNA, the CDR3 is TGTGCCAGTAGTTTACGGTTCGGGGACAATCAGCCCCAGCATTTT.

V usage is TRBV27 and J usage is TRBJ2-3, with 8 bases matching TRBD1. Germline loops: CDR1 MNHEY, CDR2 SMNVEV (reference sequence). V lost 8 bases to trimming and J lost 0 bases; unmatched junction nucleotides: 16. The CDR3 runs 18 residues. The CDR3 region is CASYTPYHRDRSTDTQYF. Written as DNA, the CDR3 is TGTGCCAGCTATACCCCCTATCACCGGGACAGGAGCACAGATACGCAGTATTTT.

This chain connects TRBV7-2 to TRBJ2-7; TRBD1 agrees at 9 bases. The germline V gene encodes CDR1 SGHTA and CDR2 FQGNSA. This CDR3 has 14 amino acids. V gave up 5 bases and J gave up 3 bases; unmatched junction bases: 5. CDR3 residues: CASSTRDRDYEQYF. CDR3 bases: TGTGCCAGCAGCACGCGGGACAGGGACTACGAGCAGTACTTC.

V and J are TRBV27 and TRBJ2-5; D unclear. The DNA matches TRBJ2-7 better at its end, which makes the J call doubtful. This CDR3 has 11 amino acids. The V gene's germline CDR1 is MNHEY and CDR2 SMNVEV (reference sequence). DNA of the CDR3: TGTGCCAGCAGCGACGGATACGAGCAGTACTTC. As protein: CASSDGYEQYF.

The J gene is TRBJ2-7, the V gene TRBV27, with 11 bases that match TRBD2. Germline V CDR1 and CDR2: MNHEY, SMNVEV (reference sequence). The CDR3 covers 19 residues. V trimming: 6 bases; J trimming: 4 bases; junction bases outside the gene matches: 20. The CDR3 reads CASSPIAGGIDSGVYEQYF. The CDR3 nucleotides read TGTGCCAGCAGCCCTATAGCGGGAGGGATTGATTCGGGAGTTTACGAGCAGTACTTC.

Turning to this clone: The CDR3 ends on some other residue instead of the conserved phenylalanine or tryptophan, so this is likely a read error. No DNA is shown, since the ends of the CDR3 on it are uncertain; the CDR3 is the one TCRdb lists. V gene TRBV5-3 combines with J gene TRBJ2-7; the DNA was not used to check the table's D call, TRBD2. TRBV5-3 is known as an ORF, though its function is uncertain. Counting both end residues, the CDR3 totals 12 amino acids. CDR3 loop: CARSLETSGGLR.

CDR3 nucleotide sequence: TGTGCCAGCAGTGCCCGGAACAATGAGCAGTTCTTC. This sequence encodes CASSARNNEQFF. This chain connects TRBV27 to TRBJ2-1; D gene uncertain. The V end was cut by 5 bases, the J end by 5 bases, with 7 bases between. The CDR3 runs 12 residues. Germline values: CDR1 MNHEY, CDR2 SMNVEV (reference sequence).

The CDR3 loop is CASSPRGRESNQPQHF. The CDR3 nucleotides read TGTGCCAGCAGTCCCCGGGGGCGGGAGAGCAATCAGCCCCAGCATTTT. The V and J genes are TRBV2 and TRBJ1-5, with D tentatively TRBD1 (6 bases). The length of the CDR3 is 16 residues. Deletions cut 5 bases from V and 1 base from J, with 15 bases between. Germline V CDR1 and CDR2: SNHLY, FYNNEI.

J is TRBJ2-1 and V is TRBV27, with 9 bases identical to TRBD2. CDR1 and CDR2 (germline): MNHEY, SMNVEV (reference sequence). V lost 2 bases and J lost 4; bases outside the gene matches: 3. CDR3 length: 15 amino acids. DNA of the CDR3: TGTGCCAGCAGTTTACCGGGACTAGCTTACAATGAGCAGTTCTTC. It codes for CASSLPGLAYNEQFF.

The V and J genes are TRBV5-1 and TRBJ2-2, with D unclear. V was clipped by 2 bases and J by 2 bases, with 10 bases between them. CDR1 and CDR2 (germline): SGHRS, YFSETQ. The CDR3 is made up of 15 amino acids. The chain's CDR3 is CASSLRTANTGELFF. The DNA for the CDR3 is TGCGCCAGCAGCTTACGGACCGCTAACACCGGGGAGCTGTTTTTT.